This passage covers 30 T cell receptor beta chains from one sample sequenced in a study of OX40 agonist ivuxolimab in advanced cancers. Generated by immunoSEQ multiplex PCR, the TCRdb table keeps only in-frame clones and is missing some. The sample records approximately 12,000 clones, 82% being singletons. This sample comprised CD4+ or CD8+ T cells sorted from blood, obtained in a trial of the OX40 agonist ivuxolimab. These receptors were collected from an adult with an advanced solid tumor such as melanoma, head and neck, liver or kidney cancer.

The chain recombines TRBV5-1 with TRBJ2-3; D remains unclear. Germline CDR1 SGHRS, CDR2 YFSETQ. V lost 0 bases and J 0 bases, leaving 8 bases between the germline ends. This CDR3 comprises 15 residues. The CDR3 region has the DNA TGCGCCAGCAGCTTGGGGGCGGCTAGCACAGATACGCAGTATTTT. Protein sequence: CASSLGAASTDTQYF. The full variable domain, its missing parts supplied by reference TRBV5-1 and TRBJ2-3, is KAGVTQTPRYLIKTRGQQVTLSCSPISGHRSVSWYQQTPGQGLQFLFEYFSETQRNKGNFPGRFSGRQFSNSRSEMNVSTLELGDSALYLCASSLGAASTDTQYFGPGTRLTVL.

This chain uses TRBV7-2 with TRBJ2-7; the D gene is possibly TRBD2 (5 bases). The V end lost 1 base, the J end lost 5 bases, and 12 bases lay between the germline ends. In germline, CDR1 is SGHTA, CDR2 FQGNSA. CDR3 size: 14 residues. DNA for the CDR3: TGTGCCAGCAGCTTAGACGGACTGGCCGACGAGCAGTACTTC. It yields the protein CASSLDGLADEQYF.

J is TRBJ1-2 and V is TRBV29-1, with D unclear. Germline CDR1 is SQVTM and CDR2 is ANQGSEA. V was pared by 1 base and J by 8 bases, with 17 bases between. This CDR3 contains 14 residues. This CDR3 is CSVEGPGGSGGYTF. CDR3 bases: TGCAGCGTTGAAGGCCCAGGCGGCTCGGGAGGCTACACCTTC.

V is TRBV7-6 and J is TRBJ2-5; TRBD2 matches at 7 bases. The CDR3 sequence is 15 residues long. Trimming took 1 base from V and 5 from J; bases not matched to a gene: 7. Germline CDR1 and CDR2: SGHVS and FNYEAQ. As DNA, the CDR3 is TGTGCCAGCAGCTTAGGGGGGGGAGGGCCCGAGACCCAGTACTTC. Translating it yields CASSLGGGGPETQYF.

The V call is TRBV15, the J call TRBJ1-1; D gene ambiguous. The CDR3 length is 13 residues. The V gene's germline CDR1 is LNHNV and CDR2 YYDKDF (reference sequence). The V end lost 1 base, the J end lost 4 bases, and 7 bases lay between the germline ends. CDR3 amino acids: CATSRAMGTEAFF. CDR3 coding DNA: TGTGCCACCAGCAGAGCGATGGGCACTGAAGCTTTCTTT.

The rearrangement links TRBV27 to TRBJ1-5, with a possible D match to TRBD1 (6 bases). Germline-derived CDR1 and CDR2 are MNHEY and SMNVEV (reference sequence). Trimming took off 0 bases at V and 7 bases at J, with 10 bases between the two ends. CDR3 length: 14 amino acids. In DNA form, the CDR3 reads TGTGCCAGCAGTTTATCCGGGGGGGCCCAGCCCCAGCATTTT. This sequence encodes CASSLSGGAQPQHF.

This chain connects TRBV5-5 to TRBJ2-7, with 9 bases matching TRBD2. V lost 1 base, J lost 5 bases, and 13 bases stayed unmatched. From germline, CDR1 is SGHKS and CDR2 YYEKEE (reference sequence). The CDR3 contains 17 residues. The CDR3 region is CASSLPGTSIRSHEQYF. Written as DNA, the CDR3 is TGTGCCAGCAGCTTGCCCGGGACTAGCATTAGATCCCACGAGCAGTACTTC.

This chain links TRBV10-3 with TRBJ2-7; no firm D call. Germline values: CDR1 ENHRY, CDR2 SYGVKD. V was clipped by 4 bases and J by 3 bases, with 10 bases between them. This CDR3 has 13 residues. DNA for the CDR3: TGTGCCATCAGTGGCGAGCTACTCTACGAGCAGTACTTC. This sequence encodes CAISGELLYEQYF.

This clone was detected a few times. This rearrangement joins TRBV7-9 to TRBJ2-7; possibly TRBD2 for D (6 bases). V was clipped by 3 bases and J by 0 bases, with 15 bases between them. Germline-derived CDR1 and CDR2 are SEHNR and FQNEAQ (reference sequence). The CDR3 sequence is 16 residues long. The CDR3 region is CASSLPLDGSSYEQYF. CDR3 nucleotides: TGTGCCAGCAGCTTGCCCCTCGACGGGAGCTCCTACGAGCAGTACTTC.

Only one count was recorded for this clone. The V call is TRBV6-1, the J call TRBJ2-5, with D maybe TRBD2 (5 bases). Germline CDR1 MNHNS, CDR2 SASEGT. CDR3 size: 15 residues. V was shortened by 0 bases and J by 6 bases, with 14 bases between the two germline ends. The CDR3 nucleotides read TGTGCCAGCAGTGAAGCGGCGGCTCACGGGAAGACCCAGTACTTC. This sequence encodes CASSEAAAHGKTQYF.

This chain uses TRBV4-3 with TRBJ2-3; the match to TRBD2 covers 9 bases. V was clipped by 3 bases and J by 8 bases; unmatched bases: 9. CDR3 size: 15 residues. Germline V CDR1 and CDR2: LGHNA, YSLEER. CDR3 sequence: CASSQPTSGVGTQYF. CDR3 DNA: TGCGCCAGCAGCCAGCCGACTAGCGGAGTGGGTACGCAGTATTTT.

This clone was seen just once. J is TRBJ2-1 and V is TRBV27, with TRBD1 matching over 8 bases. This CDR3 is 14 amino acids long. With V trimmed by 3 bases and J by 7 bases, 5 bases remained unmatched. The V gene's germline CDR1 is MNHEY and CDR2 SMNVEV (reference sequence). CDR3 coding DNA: TGTGCCAGCAGTTTCTCAGGGGGCCGAAATGAGCAGTTCTTC. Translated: CASSFSGGRNEQFF.

The CDR3 reads CASSGPGGREAYEQYF. CDR3 DNA: TGTGCCAGCAGCGGTCCCGGCGGGCGGGAGGCATACGAGCAGTACTTC. V usage is TRBV9 and J usage is TRBJ2-7; 8 bases align to TRBD2. The ends lost 3 bases at V and 4 bases at J; junction bases unmatched: 12. This CDR3 comprises 16 residues. The germline V gene encodes CDR1 SGDLS and CDR2 YYNGEE.

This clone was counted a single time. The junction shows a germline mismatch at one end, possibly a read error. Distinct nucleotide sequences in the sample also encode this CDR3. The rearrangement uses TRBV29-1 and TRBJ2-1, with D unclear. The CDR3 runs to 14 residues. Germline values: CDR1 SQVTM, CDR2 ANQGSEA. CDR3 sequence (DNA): TGCAGCGTCGAAGGCCCATGGAAAACCGGTGAGCAGTTCTTC. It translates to CSVEGPWKTGEQFF.

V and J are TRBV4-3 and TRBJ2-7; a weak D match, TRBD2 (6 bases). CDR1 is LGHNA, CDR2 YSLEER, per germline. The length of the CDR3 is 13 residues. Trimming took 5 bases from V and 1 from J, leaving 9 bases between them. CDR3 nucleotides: TGCGCCAGCAGCGTCGGGGGATCCTACGAGCAGTACTTC. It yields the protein CASSVGGSYEQYF.

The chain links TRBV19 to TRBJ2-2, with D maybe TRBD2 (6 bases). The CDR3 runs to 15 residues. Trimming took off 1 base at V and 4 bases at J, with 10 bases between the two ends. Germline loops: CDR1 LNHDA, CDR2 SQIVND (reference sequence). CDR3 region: CASSIAGVGTGELFF. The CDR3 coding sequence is TGTGCCAGTAGTATAGCGGGAGTTGGCACCGGGGAGCTGTTTTTT.

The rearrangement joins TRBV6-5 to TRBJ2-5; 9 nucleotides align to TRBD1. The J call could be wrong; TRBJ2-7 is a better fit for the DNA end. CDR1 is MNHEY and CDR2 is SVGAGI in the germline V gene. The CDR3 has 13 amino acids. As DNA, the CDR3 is TGTGCCAGCATGGACAGGGGAGGTTACGAGCAGTACTTC. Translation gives CASMDRGGYEQYF.

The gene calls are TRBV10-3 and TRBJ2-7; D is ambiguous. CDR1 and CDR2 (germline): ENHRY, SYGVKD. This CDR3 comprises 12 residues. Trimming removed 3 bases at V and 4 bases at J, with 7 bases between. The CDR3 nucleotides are TGTGCCATCAGTGAAAGTGAGTACGAGCAGTACTTC. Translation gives CAISESEYEQYF.

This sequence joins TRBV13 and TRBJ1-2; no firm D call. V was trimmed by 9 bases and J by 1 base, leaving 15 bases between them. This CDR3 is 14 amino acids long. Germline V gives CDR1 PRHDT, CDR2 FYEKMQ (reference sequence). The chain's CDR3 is CASEREEGNYGYTF. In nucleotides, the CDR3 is TGTGCCAGTGAACGGGAGGAAGGTAACTATGGCTACACCTTC.

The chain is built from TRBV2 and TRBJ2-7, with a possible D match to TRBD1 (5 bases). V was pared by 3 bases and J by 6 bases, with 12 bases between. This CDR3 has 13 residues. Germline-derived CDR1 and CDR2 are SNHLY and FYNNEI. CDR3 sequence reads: CASSDSGFSEQYF. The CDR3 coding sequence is TGTGCCAGCAGTGATTCAGGGTTCAGCGAGCAGTACTTC.

In DNA form, the CDR3 reads TGTGCCAGCAGTTACTTTTTTCAGGGGGCCGCCTATGGCTACACCTTC. Its protein product is CASSYFFQGAAYGYTF. This sequence joins TRBV6-5 and TRBJ1-2, with TRBD1 identical over 8 bases. Germline V gives CDR1 MNHEY, CDR2 SVGAGI. V dropped 1 base and J dropped 4; count of bases not matched to a gene: 8. This CDR3 is built from 16 residues.

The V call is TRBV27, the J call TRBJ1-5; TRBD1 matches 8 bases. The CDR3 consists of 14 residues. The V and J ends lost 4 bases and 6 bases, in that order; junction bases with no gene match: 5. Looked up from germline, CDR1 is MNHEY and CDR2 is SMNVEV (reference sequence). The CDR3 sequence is CASSSGQGVQPQHF. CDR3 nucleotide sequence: TGTGCCAGCAGTTCCGGACAGGGAGTTCAGCCCCAGCATTTT.

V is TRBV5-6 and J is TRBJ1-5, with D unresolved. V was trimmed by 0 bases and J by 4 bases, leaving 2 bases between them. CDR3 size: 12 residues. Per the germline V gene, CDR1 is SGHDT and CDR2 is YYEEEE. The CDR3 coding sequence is TGTGCCAGCAGCTTGGGTAATCAGCCCCAGCATTTT. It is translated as CASSLGNQPQHF.

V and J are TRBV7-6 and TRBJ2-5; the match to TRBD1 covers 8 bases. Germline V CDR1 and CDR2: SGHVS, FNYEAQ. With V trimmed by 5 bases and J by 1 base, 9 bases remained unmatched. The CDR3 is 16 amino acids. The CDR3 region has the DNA TGTGCCAGCAGCGGGTCAGGGGGCCGGATCCAAGAGACCCAGTACTTC. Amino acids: CASSGSGGRIQETQYF.

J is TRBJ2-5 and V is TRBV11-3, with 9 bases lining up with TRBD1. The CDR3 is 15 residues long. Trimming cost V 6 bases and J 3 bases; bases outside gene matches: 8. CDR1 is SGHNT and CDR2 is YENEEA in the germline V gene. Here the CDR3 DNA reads TGTGCCAGCAGTACTAGAGGGGACAGGGAAGAGACCCAGTACTTC. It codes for CASSTRGDREETQYF.

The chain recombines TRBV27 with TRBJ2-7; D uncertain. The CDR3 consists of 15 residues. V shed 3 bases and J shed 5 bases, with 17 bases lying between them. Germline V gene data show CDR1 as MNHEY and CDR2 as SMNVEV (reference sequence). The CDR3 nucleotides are TGTGCCAGCAGTTTGACGGCAGGTGGGCTGAACGAGCAGTACTTC. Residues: CASSLTAGGLNEQYF.

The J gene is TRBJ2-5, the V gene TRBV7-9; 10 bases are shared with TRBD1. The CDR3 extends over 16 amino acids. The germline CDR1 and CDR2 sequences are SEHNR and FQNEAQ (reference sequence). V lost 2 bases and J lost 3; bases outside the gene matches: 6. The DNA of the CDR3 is TGTGCCAGCAGCTTAAGACAGGGGGCCATCGAAGAGACCCAGTACTTC. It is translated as CASSLRQGAIEETQYF.

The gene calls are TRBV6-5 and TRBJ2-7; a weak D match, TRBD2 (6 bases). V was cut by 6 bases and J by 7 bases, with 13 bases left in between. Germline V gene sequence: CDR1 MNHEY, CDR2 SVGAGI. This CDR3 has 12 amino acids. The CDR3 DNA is TGTGCCAGCAGCCCGGGGACTCTAGAGCAGTACTTC. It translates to CASSPGTLEQYF.

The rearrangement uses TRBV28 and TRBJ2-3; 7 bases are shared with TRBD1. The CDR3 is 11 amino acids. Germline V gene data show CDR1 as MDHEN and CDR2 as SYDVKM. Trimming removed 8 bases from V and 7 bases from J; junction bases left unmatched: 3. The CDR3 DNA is TGTGCCAGCGACAGGGCTAATACGCAGTATTTT. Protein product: CASDRANTQYF. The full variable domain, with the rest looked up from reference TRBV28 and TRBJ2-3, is DVKVTQSSRYLVKRTGEKVFLECVQDMDHENMFWYRQDPGLGLRLIYFSYDVKMKEKGDIPEGYSVSREKKERFSLILESASTNQTSMYLCASDRANTQYFGPGTRLTVL.

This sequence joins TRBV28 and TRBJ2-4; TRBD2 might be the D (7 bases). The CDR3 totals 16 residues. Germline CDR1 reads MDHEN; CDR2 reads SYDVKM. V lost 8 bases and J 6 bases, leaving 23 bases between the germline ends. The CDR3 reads CASATWGAGAGNIQYF. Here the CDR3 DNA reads TGTGCCAGCGCAACGTGGGGGGCGGGGGCCGGAAACATTCAGTACTTC.